This passage covers 19 T cell receptor beta chains from one sample sequenced in a study of CD8 T cells in Susac syndrome (dated by TCRdb to about 2019). Library prep was done by the immunoSEQ multiplex PCR assay. RNA was extracted using the RNeasy kit, and about 0.5 to 1 ug of the RNA was reverse transcribed with random hexamers. TCRdb itself trimmed the public reads at Q25 with fastp, ran MiXCR and retained productive beta chains. CDR3 protein sequences are deduplicated, and each keeps its most common genes and DNA. This sample has over 130,000 distinct CDR3 sequences in its table, and 85% to 95% of those were observed once. 0.095% to 0.14% of the sample comes from the top ten. Sequenced sample: CD4+ T cells from PBMCs. The receptors derive from a human donor with multiple sclerosis.

V and J are TRBV3-1 and TRBJ2-7; D is undetermined. The germline gives CDR1 LGHDT, CDR2 YNNKEL (reference sequence). The V gene lost 2 bases and the J gene lost 5 bases, with 4 bases spanning the gap. This CDR3 has 11 residues. CDR3 in DNA: TGTGCCAGCAGCCAACGGGACGAGCAGTACTTC. It encodes CASSQRDEQYF.

The V and J genes are TRBV29-1 and TRBJ2-5; the D gene is possibly TRBD1 (8 bases). CDR1 is SQVTM, CDR2 ANQGSEA, per germline. V shed 7 bases and J shed 3 bases, with 15 bases lying between them. This CDR3 is built from 13 residues. The CDR3 is CSGRTGREETQYF. CDR3 DNA: TGCAGCGGTAGGACAGGGAGGGAAGAGACCCAGTACTTC.

The genes are TRBV25-1 and TRBJ1-1, with D unclear. The CDR3 sequence is 15 residues long. The V gene lost 2 bases and the J gene lost 5 bases, with 15 bases spanning the gap. Per germline, CDR1 MGHDK and CDR2 SYGVNS. The CDR3 reads CASSERAVQTTEAFF. CDR3 nucleotides: TGTGCCAGCAGTGAACGCGCCGTACAGACAACTGAAGCTTTCTTT.

The chain is built from TRBV23-1 and TRBJ2-1; the D gene is possibly TRBD1 (6 bases). TRBV23-1 is filed as an ORF, its function uncertain. CDR3 length equals 18 residues. Trimming left V 3 bases short and J 5 bases short, with 23 bases between. The chain's CDR3 is CASSHSTVFGTIHNEQFF. The CDR3 DNA follows: TGCGCCAGCAGTCACTCCACCGTTTTCGGGACAATACACAATGAGCAGTTCTTC.

The CDR3, as DNA: TGTGCCAGCAGCCCCGACAGGGGGGGCCCCTACGAGCAGTACTTC. As protein: CASSPDRGGPYEQYF. The J gene is TRBJ2-7, the V gene TRBV9, with 9 nucleotides matching TRBD1. CDR1 and CDR2 from the germline V gene are SGDLS and YYNGEE. The CDR3 loop spans 15 amino acids. V dropped 4 bases and J dropped 2; count of bases not matched to a gene: 7.

The V and J genes are TRBV7-9 and TRBJ2-1; the match to TRBD2 covers 13 bases. Germline-derived CDR1 and CDR2 are SEHNR and FQNEAQ (reference sequence). This CDR3 has 16 amino acids. J was trimmed by 7 bases and V by 8 bases; bases with no gene match: 11. The CDR3 bases are TGTGCCAGCGTCGAGCCGGGACTAGCGGGGTCGAATGAGCAGTTCTTC. It yields the protein CASVEPGLAGSNEQFF. The full variable domain, its missing parts supplied by reference TRBV7-9 and TRBJ2-1, is DTGVSQNPRHKITKRGQNVTFRCDPISEHNRLYWYRQTLGQGPEFLTYFQNEAQLEKSRLLSDRFSAERPKGSFSTLEIQRTEQGDSAMYLCASVEPGLAGSNEQFFGPGTRLTVL.

In its sample, this clonotype was seen once. The chain employs TRBV7-9 and TRBJ1-1, with D possibly matching TRBD1 (6 bases). The germline CDR1 and CDR2 sequences are SEHNR and FQNEAQ (reference sequence). This CDR3 spans 13 amino acids. The V and J ends lost 5 bases and 1 base respectively, with 8 bases between them. DNA of the CDR3: TGTGCCAGCAGCAACAGGGAGAACACTGAAGCTTTCTTT. Translation: CASSNRENTEAFF.

The rearrangement links TRBV15 to TRBJ2-7; 13 bases match TRBD2. The CDR3 consists of 16 residues. Germline V lookup: CDR1 LNHNV, CDR2 YYDKDF (reference sequence). With 1 base clipped from V and 5 bases from J, the junction kept 5 bases outside the gene matches. The CDR3 nucleotides read TGTGCCACCAGCAGAGCCGGGACTAGCGGGATCCACGAGCAGTACTTC. Amino acid sequence: CATSRAGTSGIHEQYF.

This chain connects TRBV28 to TRBJ2-5, with D possibly being TRBD1 (5 bases). The CDR3 is 15 residues long. V was trimmed by 5 bases and J by 4 bases, leaving 17 bases between them. Germline CDR1 reads MDHEN; CDR2 reads SYDVKM. CDR3 region: CASSPRQGISETQYF. The CDR3 nucleotides are TGTGCCAGCAGTCCCCGTCAGGGCATATCAGAGACCCAGTACTTC.

The CDR3 sequence is CASGFWGTRVNEQFF. The CDR3 DNA reads as TGTGCTAGTGGTTTCTGGGGGACCAGAGTCAATGAGCAGTTCTTC. This chain connects TRBV12-5 to TRBJ2-1; D tentatively reads TRBD1 or TRBD2 (5 bases each). CDR1 is LGHNT and CDR2 is FRNRAP in the germline V gene. The V end was cut by 3 bases, the J end by 6 bases, with 15 bases between. This CDR3 has 15 residues.

V is TRBV7-8 and J is TRBJ1-5; D not resolved. Germline V gene sequence: CDR1 SGHVS, CDR2 FQNEAQ. V lost 1 base and J 7 bases, leaving 11 bases between the germline ends. The CDR3 contains 14 residues. The CDR3 region has the DNA TGTGCCAGCAGCTTAGAGGTGGGGAACCAGCCCCAGCATTTT. This sequence encodes CASSLEVGNQPQHF.

V usage is TRBV7-2 and J usage is TRBJ1-5, with a possible D match to TRBD1 (5 bases). The CDR3 consists of 13 residues. With 10 bases removed from V and 4 bases from J, the gap between germline ends came to 14 bases. Germline V gives CDR1 SGHTA, CDR2 FQGNSA. CDR3 amino acids: CATQAGGNQPQHF. The CDR3 bases are TGTGCCACACAGGCCGGGGGGAATCAGCCCCAGCATTTT.

The chain employs TRBV6-5 and TRBJ1-1, with no clear D. This CDR3 region has 14 residues. CDR1 is MNHEY, CDR2 SVGAGI, per germline. Deletions cut 0 bases from V and 0 bases from J, with 5 bases between. The CDR3 spells CASSYSRVNTEAFF. CDR3 nucleotide sequence: TGTGCCAGCAGTTACTCGCGGGTGAACACTGAAGCTTTCTTT.

In this sample, this clonotype turned up once. The chain joins TRBV29-1 to TRBJ1-1; no reliable D call. The CDR3 spans 11 residues. CDR1 is SQVTM and CDR2 is ANQGSEA in the germline V gene. V lost 2 bases, J lost 13 bases, and 14 bases lay in between. In nucleotides, the CDR3 is TGCAGCGTTGAAAGTTTGGGGAGAGATTTCTTT. This codes for CSVESLGRDFF.

The chain joins TRBV30 to TRBJ1-1; 7 bases align to TRBD1. Looked up from germline, CDR1 is GTSNPN and CDR2 is SVGIG (reference sequence). The CDR3 covers 15 residues. The trim removed 1 base at V and 0 bases at J, leaving 5 bases unmatched. The CDR3 region is CAWSDRQGMNTEAFF. The CDR3 coding sequence is TGTGCCTGGAGTGACCGACAGGGAATGAACACTGAAGCTTTCTTT.

The chain combines TRBV9 with TRBJ2-7, with a tentative D call TRBD1 (5 bases). Germline CDR1 reads SGDLS; CDR2 reads YYNGEE. This CDR3 is 15 amino acids long. Trimming cost V 0 bases and J 4 bases, with 14 bases left between them. The CDR3 protein is CASSVGTGFTYEQYF. The CDR3 DNA follows: TGTGCCAGCAGCGTAGGAACAGGCTTTACTTACGAGCAGTACTTC.

The rearrangement uses TRBV20-1 and TRBJ1-2; D is possibly TRBD1 (5 bases). Germline loops: CDR1 DFQATT, CDR2 SNEGSKA (reference sequence). The CDR3 is made up of 11 amino acids. The germline V and J ends were trimmed by 7 bases and 4 bases, with 10 bases remaining between them. The CDR3 coding sequence is TGCAGTGGAGGGGCTTTCTATGGCTACACCTTC. The encoded protein is CSGGAFYGYTF.

This chain joins TRBV19 and TRBJ1-2; no clear D gene. Trimming removed 6 bases from V and 4 bases from J, with 6 bases in between. The CDR3 is 11 residues long. Germline assignment: CDR1 LNHDA and CDR2 SQIVND (reference sequence). The CDR3 bases are TGTGCCAGTAGCCCGTCCTATGGCTACACCTTC. Its translation is CASSPSYGYTF.

A word on this clonotype: One junction end does not reproduce the germline sequence, and a read error may be involved. The chain joins TRBV7-7 to TRBJ2-7, with D uncertain. Germline CDR1 SSHAT, CDR2 FNYEAQ (reference sequence). CDR3 size: 13 residues. In DNA form, the CDR3 reads TGTGCTAGCAGCTGGGAACAAACCTACGAGCAGTACTTC. Translating gives CASSWEQTYEQYF.